The rows below give T cell receptor beta chains drawn from one sample of a study of cytomegalovirus exposure and HLA in healthy donors. Measured with immunoSEQ multiplex PCR; TCRdb has only the in-frame clones, and not every one. Of approximately 80,000 clones listed, around 70% were seen once; the top ten hold about a fifth. Sequenced material: PBMCs. The receptors stem from a man aged 25 to 45 in good health and CMV-seropositive. The CDR3 runs from the conserved cysteine through the conserved F or W. D genes are given only for firm matches. Only part of the rows carry a size: once, few, many, or a class if the clone is expanded.

>NA|TRBJ2-2|NA|TRBV7-3
TGTGCCAGCAGCTTGAGCGTCACCGGGGAGCTGTTTTTT
CASSLSVTGELFF
>NA|TRBJ2-1|TRBD1|TRBV7-6
TGTGCCAGCAGCTTAATGGGTCCGGGACAGGGCGCGAGCGAGCAGTTCTTC
CASSLMGPGQGASEQFF
>NA|TRBJ2-7|TRBD2|TRBV29-1
TGCAGCGTTGGGGGAGGGATCAACGAGCAGTACTTC
CSVGGGINEQYF
>NA|TRBJ1-1|TRBD1|TRBV28
TGTGCCAGCAACCGCCCAGGGGGATGGACTGAAGCTTTCTTT
CASNRPGGWTEAFF
>NA|TRBJ2-7|TRBD2|TRBV5-1
TGCGCCAGCAGCTCGAATAGCGGGGAGAGCTCCTACGAGCAGTACTTC
CASSSNSGESSYEQYF
>few|TRBJ1-2|TRBD1|TRBV13
TGTGCCAGCAGCCCGACAGGGCGCGATGGCTACACCTTC
CASSPTGRDGYTF
>NA|TRBJ1-2|NA|TRBV4-3
TGCGCCAGCAGCCAAGCAGGTGGAAATAACTATGGCTACACCTTC
CASSQAGGNNYGYTF
>few|TRBJ1-1|TRBD1|TRBV5-1
TGCGCCAGCACCTCGGGACAGAGGGGTACTGAAGCTTTCTTT
CASTSGQRGTEAFF
>NA|TRBJ2-5|NA|TRBV5-6
TGTGCCAGCAGCCTGGGTCAGAAAGAGACCCAGTACTTC
CASSLGQKETQYF
>once|TRBJ2-1|TRBD2|TRBV11-2
TGTGCCAGCAGCTTACTCCTGGGGCCTAGCGGGAGCTACAATGAGCAGTTCTTC
CASSLLLGPSGSYNEQFF
>few|TRBJ2-1|TRBD2|TRBV6-5
TGTGCCAGCAGTTCAAGACTAGCGGGCAATGAGCAGTTCTTC
CASSSRLAGNEQFF
>NA|TRBJ2-5|NA|TRBV6-1
TGTGCCAGTTCAGTGACAGGGAGGGAGACCCAGTACTTC
CASSVTGRETQYF
>NA|TRBJ2-5|TRBD2|TRBV4-1
TGCGCCAGCAGCCTCTCCTGGGCCCTAGCGGTCCAAGAGACCCAGTACTTC
CASSLSWALAVQETQYF
>once|TRBJ1-2|TRBD1|TRBV5-1
TGCGCCAGCAGCTTGGCTCTTACCGGGACAGGGGGAGCAAACTATGGCTACACCTTC
CASSLALTGTGGANYGYTF
>few|TRBJ2-7|NA|TRBV5-4
TGTGCCAGCAGCCATAATATTAAGGGGTACCCCTACGAGCAGTACTTC
CASSHNIKGYPYEQYF
>NA|TRBJ1-1|TRBD1|TRBV6-5
TGTGCCAGCAGGCGACGCCGGGACAGTGATGCTTTCTTT
CASRRRRDSDAFF
>NA|TRBJ2-7|TRBD1|TRBV6-1
TGTGCCATCCATTCCGGGGGACAGGGGGGGGAGCAGTACTTC
CAIHSGGQGGEQYF
>once|TRBJ2-3|TRBD2|TRBV18
TGTGCCAGCTCAGAGACTAGCGGGAGTATCACAGATACGCAGTATTTT
CASSETSGSITDTQYF
>NA|TRBJ1-2|NA|TRBV27
TGTGCCAGCAGTTTCTCGGGGGGCGGCCGGGGAGGCTACACCTTC
CASSFSGGGRGGYTF
>NA|TRBJ2-7|NA|TRBV4-2
TGTGCCAGCAGCCTGGATGGCGGTGACGAGCAGTACTTC
CASSLDGGDEQYF
>NA|TRBJ1-3|NA|TRBV2
TGTGCCAGCAGGGGGACATCGTCTGGAAACACCATATATTTT
CASRGTSSGNTIYF
>few|TRBJ2-3|TRBD2|TRBV29-1
TGCAGCGTTGAAAGGGGGGCGGGAGGGGCGGCAGATACGCAGTATTTT
CSVERGAGGAADTQYF
>NA|TRBJ2-7|NA|TRBV6-6
TGTGCCAGCAGTTCCTTAGGGGAAGGCTACGAGCAGTACTTC
CASSSLGEGYEQYF
>once|TRBJ1-5|TRBD1|TRBV6-1
TGTGCCAGCAGTGAACCCTCGGGGACAGGGTATCGTAGCAATCAGCCCCAGCATTTT
CASSEPSGTGYRSNQPQHF
>few|TRBJ2-1|TRBD1|TRBV29-1
TGCAGCGTTAGGGTTGACAGGGGTAACAATGAGCAGTTCTTC
CSVRVDRGNNEQFF
>few|TRBJ2-5|NA|TRBV5-1
TGCGCCAGCAGCTTGGCCGTCGGAGGGACCCAAGAGACCCAGTACTTC
CASSLAVGGTQETQYF
>NA|TRBJ2-3|NA|TRBV6-5
TGTGCCAGCAGTTACGAGGCAACTAGCACAGATACGCAGTATTTT
CASSYEATSTDTQYF
>NA|TRBJ1-4|NA|TRBV27
TGTGCCAGCAAGGACATTGCAACTAATGAAAAACTGTTTTTT
CASKDIATNEKLFF
>NA|TRBJ2-7|NA|TRBV2
TGTGCCAGTCGTTCGGGATACGAGCAGTACTTC
CASRSGYEQYF
>NA|TRBJ2-3|NA|TRBV9
TGTGCCAGCAGCGCAGAAGTGGGCACAGATACGCAGTATTTT
CASSAEVGTDTQYF
>NA|TRBJ2-7|TRBD2|TRBV7-8
TGTGCCAGCAGCTTAGGAGGGCGGGGGATCCTCTTTTACGAGCAGTACTTC
CASSLGGRGILFYEQYF
>NA|TRBJ1-2|TRBD1|TRBV9
TGTGCCAGCAGCGACGGGACAGGGGACTATGGCTACACCTTC
CASSDGTGDYGYTF
>NA|TRBJ1-5|NA|TRBV30
TGTGCCTGGAGTCCCAATGCCGGGAGATATAGCAATCAGCCCCAGAATTTT
CAWSPNAGRYSNQPQNF
>NA|TRBJ1-3|NA|TRBV5-1
TGCGCCAGCAGCTTCGGGTTGTCAGGAAACACCATATATTTT
CASSFGLSGNTIYF
>NA|TRBJ2-3|NA|TRBV29-1
TGCAGCGTTCTAGATACCACAGATACGCAGTATTTT
CSVLDTTDTQYF
>NA|TRBJ1-1|TRBD1|TRBV11-2
TGTGCCAGCAGCTTAGATGCCAGGGGGACTGAAGCTTTCTTT
CASSLDARGTEAFF
>NA|TRBJ1-4|NA|TRBV6-5
TGTGCCAGCAGTTACTCGATGGGCAGCAGCGGTGAAAAACTGTTTTTT
CASSYSMGSSGEKLFF
>NA|TRBJ1-1|NA|TRBV15
TGTGCCACCGGAACTAGACACTCGAACACTGAAGCTTTCTTT
CATGTRHSNTEAFF
>once|TRBJ2-3|TRBD2|TRBV29-1
TGCAGCGCCGCGACTAGCGGGAGGGCCGAAGATACGCAGTATTTT
CSAATSGRAEDTQYF
>once|TRBJ2-3|NA|TRBV28
TGTGCCAGCAGTCGACAGGTTGGGAACAACATGGGATATAGAAGGACAGATACGCAGTATTTT
CASSRQVGNNMGYRRTDTQYF
>NA|TRBJ2-5|NA|TRBV10-3
TGTGCCATCAGTCCTAACCGGGTCCAAGAGACCCAGTACTTC
CAISPNRVQETQYF
>NA|TRBJ2-2|TRBD2|TRBV6-6
TGTGCCAGCTACCGGGAGGCGGGGACCGGGGAGCTGTTTTTT
CASYREAGTGELFF
>NA|TRBJ2-5|TRBD1|TRBV5-5
TGTGCCAGCAGCTTAGGCAGGGGGCGCGTGGAGACCCAGTACTTC
CASSLGRGRVETQYF
>NA|TRBJ2-1|TRBD2|TRBV10-2
TGCGCCAGCACCACTAGCGCCCGTACCAATGAGCAGTTCTTC
CASTTSARTNEQFF
>NA|TRBJ1-2|NA|TRBV6-6
TGTGCCAGCAGTTACGAAGGGGCGGTTGGCTACACCTTC
CASSYEGAVGYTF
>NA|TRBJ2-1|TRBD2|TRBV29-1
TGCAGCGTTGAAGATTATAGAAGCGGGAGAGAGCAGTTCTTC
CSVEDYRSGREQFF
>few|TRBJ2-7|NA|TRBV25-1
TGTGCCAGCAGCGATTATAACAGGGTCGGGGTCCCCGACGAGCAGTACTTC
CASSDYNRVGVPDEQYF
>few|TRBJ1-5|TRBD1|TRBV19
TGTGCCAGTAGTATGTGGACAGGGGGCGCGAGGCCCCAGAATTTT
CASSMWTGGARPQNF
>NA|TRBJ1-3|NA|TRBV25-1
TGTGCCAGCAGTGAATGGGGGGTGGATGGAAACACCATATATTTT
CASSEWGVDGNTIYF
>few|TRBJ2-5|NA|TRBV20-1
TGCAGTGCTAACAGGGAGACCCAGTACTTC
CSANRETQYF
>NA|TRBJ2-1|TRBD1|TRBV6-1
TGTGCCAGCAGGCCCGACAGGGCTTTCATGGATGAGCAGTTCTTC
CASRPDRAFMDEQFF
>NA|TRBJ2-5|TRBD1|TRBV7-9
TGTGCCAGCAGCTTAGGGGACAGGGGCCTCCAAGAGACCCAGTACTTC
CASSLGDRGLQETQYF
>NA|TRBJ2-7|TRBD2|TRBV6-5
TGTGCCAGCAGTTACACCAGCGGGATAATCTACGAGCAGTACTTC
CASSYTSGIIYEQYF
>NA|TRBJ1-3|NA|TRBV7-8
TGTGCCACCTCGGAAGGGAGTGTGGACACCATATATTTT
CATSEGSVDTIYF